This T cell receptor beta chain derives from a study of blood T cell repertoires in COVID-19. Background on the study: Donors of Cohort 3 who recovered were those that had two negative PCRs, clearance, or symptom resolution. The analysed material was cDNA or gDNA that came from T cells, B-cell-depleted T cells, or PBMCs. Spain, Italy and the United States supplied samples that represented acute and convalescent COVID-19.

CDR1 is SGDLS, CDR2 YYNGEE, per germline. CDR3 length equals 13 residues. V lost 0 bases and J 0 bases, leaving 3 bases between the germline ends. Methods used by the authors: Amplification from reference gene primers served as the basis for estimated nucleated cell counts. The protocol was immunoSEQ multiplex PCR, while the TCRdb copy is restricted to in-frame clones and leaves out a portion. The V and J calls and the clone size are those of that table, but D and trimming were determined from the DNA. The sample carries 400,000 or so clones, around 87% recorded once. The sequenced sample was PBMCs or T cells enriched from blood (not recorded which). This clonotype was sampled from a man aged 35 to 55 in a cohort exposed to, infected with or recovered from COVID-19 (not recorded which). The chain joins TRBV9 to TRBJ2-5, with D unresolved. The CDR3: CASSVAYQETQYF. The CDR3 coding sequence is TGTGCCAGCAGCGTAGCCTACCAAGAGACCCAGTACTTC.